This is a list of T cell receptor beta chains from one sample in a study of blood T cell repertoires in COVID-19. Data came from immunoSEQ multiplex PCR; TCRdb stores just in-frame clones and leaves some out. The data show 130,000 to 150,000 clones, with about 79% seen just once and 7.2% held by the top ten. Material for sequencing was peripheral blood. These receptors all come from a woman aged 50 to 65 in a cohort sampled during active or convalescent COVID-19. Each CDR3 is given without its conserved first and last residue. Where a row states a size, it is once, few, many or the class of an expanded clone; other rows omit it.

clone_size | v_call | cdr3_aa
. | TRBV5-1 | ASSLGRDRVTNYGYT
. | TRBV29-1 | SVEASTSGSYNEQF
. | TRBV12-3/TRBV12-4 | ASRVQGDYGYT
few | TRBV19 | ASRSAGYSNQPQH
. | TRBV5-5 | ASSLATGITYEQY
. | TRBV7-9 | ASSLNPLYQETQY
few | TRBV10-3 | AIKSAARETQY
. | TRBV18 | ASSLSGLTGNQPQH
. | TRBV7-9 | ASSAQGQPTYEQY
. | TRBV3-1/TRBV3-2 | ASSQDSTANQPQH
. | TRBV11-2 | ASSFGQGYTEAF
once | TRBV7-3 | ASSPTSGGTQETQY
. | TRBV7-2 | ASSLGTRFRVMSYEQY
. | TRBV7-3 | ASSDGGHTDTQY
once | TRBV16 | ASSPTTGNGYT
. | TRBV30 | AWSPPAGRKEKLF
. | TRBV5-1 | ASNRETMNTEAF
. | TRBV25-1 | ASSRSGVFGYT
. | TRBV7-2 | ASSLGTSGGAGETQY
. | TRBV19 | ASTSTHSWNTEAF
. | TRBV21-1 | ASSTPTPGKLKRYGYT
. | TRBV18 | ASSPTGTGSIGYT
. | TRBV7-9 | ASSLDVGPQPQH
. | TRBV19 | ASSPLGPGNTIY
. | TRBV10-3 | AISDYLQGGSAQPQH
. | TRBV12-3/TRBV12-4 | ASMGQVGGEQY
. | TRBV19 | ASRSLGGAYNEQF
. | TRBV5-1 | ASSPGQGRTIY
. | TRBV19 | ASRKPGQGRSGNTIY
. | TRBV5-1 | ASSFGLGAYQETQY
. | TRBV7-2 | ASRPPSGDGYGYT
. | TRBV7-2 | ASSPGGQGASEQY
. | TRBV2 | ASRGLAGVGEQF
. | TRBV5-1 | ASSWGQGAVDEQF
. | TRBV10-3 | AIGGQGQETQY
few | TRBV19 | ASSIETGGSQPQH
. | TRBV7-2 | ASSLQQGAGGELF
. | TRBV19 | ASSIDQGEDTQY
. | TRBV3-1/TRBV3-2 | ASSQDLQGAGYGYT
. | TRBV7-9 | ASSGGTGRGYT
. | TRBV5-6 | ASSGQRRLNNEQF
. | TRBV7-9 | ASSLGTGISGANVLT
. | TRBV6-5 | ASSSYGTEGTDTQY
. | TRBV29-1 | SARDRVAAHNEQF
. | TRBV6-5 | ASRGQAATNEKLF
. | TRBV5-1 | ASSLGLAGGRGTDTQY
. | TRBV5-1 | ASSGSTGESSPLH
. | TRBV3-1/TRBV3-2 | ASTLAYLQETQY
. | TRBV12-3/TRBV12-4 | ASSGQGRSPLH
. | TRBV7-8 | ASSRARQGAYEQY
. | TRBV7-9 | ASSLSSSGNYGYT
. | TRBV18 | ASSLLQGWSDGYT
. | TRBV19 | ASSTETGVFGNQPQH
. | TRBV5-1 | ASSQRTGGSGNTIY
. | TRBV19 | ASINRQGRGTEAF
. | TRBV5-1 | ASSVGTLNTEAF